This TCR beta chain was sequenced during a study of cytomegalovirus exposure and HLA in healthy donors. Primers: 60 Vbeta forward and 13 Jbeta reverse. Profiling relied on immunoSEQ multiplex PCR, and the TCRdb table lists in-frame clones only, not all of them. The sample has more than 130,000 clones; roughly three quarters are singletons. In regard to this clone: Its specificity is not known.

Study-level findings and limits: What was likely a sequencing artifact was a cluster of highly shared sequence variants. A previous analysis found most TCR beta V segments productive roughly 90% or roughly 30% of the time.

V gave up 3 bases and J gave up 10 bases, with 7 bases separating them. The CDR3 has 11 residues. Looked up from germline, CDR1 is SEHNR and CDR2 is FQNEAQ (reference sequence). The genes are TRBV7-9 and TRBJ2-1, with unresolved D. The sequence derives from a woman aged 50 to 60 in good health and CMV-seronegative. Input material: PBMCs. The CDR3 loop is CASSFAVEQFF. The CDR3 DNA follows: TGTGCCAGCAGCTTCGCAGTAGAGCAGTTCTTC.